In this sample, the clone carrying this TCR beta chain turned up once. Terminally differentiated effector memory CD45RA+ cells were left out of the naive CD8 fraction, which was CD45RO-negative and positively selected for CCR7. The data belong to a study of shared clonotypes between healthy human individuals. Assay used: immunoSEQ multiplex PCR; TCRdb lists only in-frame clones, some missing. Of about 700,000 clones listed, 92% are singletons. V was cut by 3 bases and J by 2 bases, with 17 bases left in between. Germline CDR1 LGHNT, CDR2 FRNRAP. The CDR3 totals 17 residues. This chain uses TRBV12-5 with TRBJ2-1; D possibly corresponds to TRBD2 (6 bases). Sequenced sample: naive CD8+ T cells sorted from blood. The sequence came from a man aged 30-40 years in good health. In DNA, the CDR3 is TGTGCTAGTGGTTTCCCTTCGGGGGAGAGGACCTACAATGAGCAGTTCTTC. Its protein product is CASGFPSGERTYNEQFF.